This T cell receptor (beta chain) was observed in a study of cytomegalovirus exposure and HLA in healthy donors. The PCR had 60 Vbeta and 13 Jbeta primers. Assay used: immunoSEQ multiplex PCR; TCRdb lists only in-frame clones, some missing. Of approximately 190,000 clones in the sample, roughly 80% are singletons; the top ten hold approximately 2%. CDR1 is MNHNS and CDR2 is SASEGT in the germline V gene. V was shortened by 6 bases and J by 4 bases, with 7 bases between the two germline ends. The CDR3 is 11 amino acids. The receptor was isolated from a woman in her 30s in good health and CMV-seropositive. The J gene is TRBJ2-7, the V gene TRBV6-1; D is possibly TRBD2 (6 bases). Material: PBMCs. Written as DNA, the CDR3 is TGTGCCAGCAGACGGGAGTACGAGCAGTACTTC. This encodes CASRREYEQYF.